This T cell receptor (beta chain) appears in the sequencing data of a study of blood T cell repertoires in COVID-19. On the study more broadly: Whether acute or convalescent, the COVID-19 samples came from the United States, Italy and Spain. Sample material is recorded as cDNA or gDNA derived from T cells, B-cell-depleted T cells, or PBMCs.

As handled by the study authors: By means of reference gene primer amplification, nucleated cell counts were estimated. Here immunoSEQ multiplex PCR was the method, and the copy in TCRdb shows in-frame clones only, minus some. D and trimming were read from the DNA, whereas the V and J calls and clone size are those reported in that table. The sample records 15,000 to 20,000 clones, about 89% being singletons. The sequenced material came from peripheral blood. This TCR came from a human donor in a cohort sampled during active COVID-19.

DNA of the CDR3: TGTGCCATCAGTGACAGGGTGTACGAGCAGTACTTC. It yields the protein CAISDRVYEQYF. This sequence joins TRBV10-3 and TRBJ2-7; maybe TRBD1 (5 bases). Germline loops: CDR1 ENHRY, CDR2 SYGVKD. V was clipped by 3 bases and J by 4 bases, with 7 bases between them. CDR3 length: 12 amino acids.